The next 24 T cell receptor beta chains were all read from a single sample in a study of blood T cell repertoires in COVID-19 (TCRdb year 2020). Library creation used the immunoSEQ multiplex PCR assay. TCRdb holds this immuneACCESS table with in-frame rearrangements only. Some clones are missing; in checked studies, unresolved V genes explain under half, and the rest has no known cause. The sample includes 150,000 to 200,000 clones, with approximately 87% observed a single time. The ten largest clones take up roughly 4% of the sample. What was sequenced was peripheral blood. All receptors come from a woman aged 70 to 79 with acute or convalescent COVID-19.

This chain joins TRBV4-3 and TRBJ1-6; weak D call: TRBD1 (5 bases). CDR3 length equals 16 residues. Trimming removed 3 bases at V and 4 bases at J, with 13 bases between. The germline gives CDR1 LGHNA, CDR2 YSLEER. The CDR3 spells CASSQARGGYNSPLHF. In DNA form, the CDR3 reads TGCGCCAGCAGCCAGGCCCGCGGGGGGTATAATTCACCCCTCCACTTT.

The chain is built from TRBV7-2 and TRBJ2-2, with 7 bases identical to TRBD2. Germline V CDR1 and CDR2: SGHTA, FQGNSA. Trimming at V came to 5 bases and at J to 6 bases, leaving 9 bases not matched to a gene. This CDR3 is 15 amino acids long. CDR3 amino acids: CASSPGRLAPGELFF. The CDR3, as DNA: TGTGCCAGCAGCCCCGGGCGACTAGCTCCCGGGGAGCTGTTTTTT.

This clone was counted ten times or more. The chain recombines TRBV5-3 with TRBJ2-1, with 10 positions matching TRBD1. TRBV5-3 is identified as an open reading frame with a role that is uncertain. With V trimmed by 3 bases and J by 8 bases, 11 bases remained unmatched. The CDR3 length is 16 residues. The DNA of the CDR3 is TGTGCCAGAAGCTATACACGGGACAGGGGAGTGGATGAGCAGTTCTTC. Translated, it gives CARSYTRDRGVDEQFF.

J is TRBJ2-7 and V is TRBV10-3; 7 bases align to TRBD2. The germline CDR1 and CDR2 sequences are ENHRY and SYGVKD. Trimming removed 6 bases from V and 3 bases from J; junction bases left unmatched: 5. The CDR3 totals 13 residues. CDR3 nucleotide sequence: TGTGCCATCAGCGGACTAGGAAACTACGAGCAGTACTTC. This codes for CAISGLGNYEQYF.

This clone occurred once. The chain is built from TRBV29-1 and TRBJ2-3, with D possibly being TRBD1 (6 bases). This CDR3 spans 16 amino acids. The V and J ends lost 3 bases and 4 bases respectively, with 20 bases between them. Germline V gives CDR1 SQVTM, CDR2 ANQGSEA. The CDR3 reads CSVDGSRIRGADTQYF. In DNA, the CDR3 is TGCAGCGTTGATGGGTCTAGGATCAGGGGTGCAGATACGCAGTATTTT.

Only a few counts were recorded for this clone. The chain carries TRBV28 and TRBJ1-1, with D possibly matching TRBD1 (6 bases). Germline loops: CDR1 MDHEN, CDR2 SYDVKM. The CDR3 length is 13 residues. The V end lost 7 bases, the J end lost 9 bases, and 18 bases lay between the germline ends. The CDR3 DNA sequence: TGTGCCAGCAATAAAAACAGGGTCCCTAAAGCTTTCTTT. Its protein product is CASNKNRVPKAFF.

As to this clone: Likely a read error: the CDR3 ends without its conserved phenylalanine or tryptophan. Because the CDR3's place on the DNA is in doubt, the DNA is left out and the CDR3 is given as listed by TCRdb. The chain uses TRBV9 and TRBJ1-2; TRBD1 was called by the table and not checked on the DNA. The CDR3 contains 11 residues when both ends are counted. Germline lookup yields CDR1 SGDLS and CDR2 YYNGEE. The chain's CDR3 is CASSPRIGTGG.

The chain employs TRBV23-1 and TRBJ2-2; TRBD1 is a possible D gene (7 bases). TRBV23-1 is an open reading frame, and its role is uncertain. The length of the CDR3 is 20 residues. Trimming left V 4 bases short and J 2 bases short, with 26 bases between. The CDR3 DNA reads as TGCGCCAGCAGTCTGCCGTTTCCATCGGCGGGACAGATAAACACCGGGGAGCTGTTTTTT. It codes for CASSLPFPSAGQINTGELFF.

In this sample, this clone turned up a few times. For the CDR3, the DNA is TGTGCCAGCAGCGAAGGGACAGCGACCGGCTACACCTTC. Translation gives CASSEGTATGYTF. The chain couples TRBV7-2 to TRBJ1-2; 7 bases are shared with TRBD1. This CDR3 comprises 13 residues. The V gene's germline CDR1 is SGHTA and CDR2 FQGNSA. J gave up 8 bases and V 5 bases, and 8 bases lay outside the gene matches.

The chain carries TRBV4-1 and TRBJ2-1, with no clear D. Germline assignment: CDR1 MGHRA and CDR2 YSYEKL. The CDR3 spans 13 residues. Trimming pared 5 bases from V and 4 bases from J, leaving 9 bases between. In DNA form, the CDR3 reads TGCGCCAGCAGCTTTGACAATTACAATGAGCAGTTCTTC. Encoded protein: CASSFDNYNEQFF.

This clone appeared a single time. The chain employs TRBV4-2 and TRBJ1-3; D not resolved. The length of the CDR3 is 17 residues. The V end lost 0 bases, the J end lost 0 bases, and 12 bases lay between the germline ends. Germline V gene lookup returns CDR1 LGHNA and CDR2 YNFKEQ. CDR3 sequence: CASSQDVLGSSGNTIYF. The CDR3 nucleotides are TGTGCCAGCAGCCAAGATGTCTTGGGCAGCTCTGGAAACACCATATATTTT.

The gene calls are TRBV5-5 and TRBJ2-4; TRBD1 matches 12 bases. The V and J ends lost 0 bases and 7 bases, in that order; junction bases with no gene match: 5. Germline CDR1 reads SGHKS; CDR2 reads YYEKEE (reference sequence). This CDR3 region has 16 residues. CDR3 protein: CASSLDPGTGGNIQYF. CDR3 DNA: TGTGCCAGCAGCTTGGACCCCGGGACAGGGGGCAACATTCAGTACTTC.

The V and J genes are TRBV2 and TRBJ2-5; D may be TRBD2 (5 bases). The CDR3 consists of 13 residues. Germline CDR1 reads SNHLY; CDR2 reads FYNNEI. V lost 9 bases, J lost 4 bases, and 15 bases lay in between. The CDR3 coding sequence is TGTGCCAGTACTTGGGAAGGGAGAGAGACCCAGTACTTC. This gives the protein CASTWEGRETQYF.

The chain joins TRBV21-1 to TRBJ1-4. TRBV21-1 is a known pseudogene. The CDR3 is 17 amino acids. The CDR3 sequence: CASSKVLRDATNEKLFF. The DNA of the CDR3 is TGTGCCAGCAGCAAAGTACTCCGAGATGCAACTAATGAAAAACTGTTTTTT.

Written as DNA, the CDR3 is TGTGCCAGCAGCGGCGGGACAGTGAATGAAAAACTGTTTTTT. It encodes CASSGGTVNEKLFF. V usage is TRBV28 and J usage is TRBJ1-4, with 7 bases lining up with TRBD1. V lost 6 bases to trimming and J lost 5 bases; unmatched junction nucleotides: 6. The CDR3 covers 14 residues. In germline, CDR1 is MDHEN, CDR2 SYDVKM. Combining the CDR3 with reference TRBV28 and TRBJ1-4 gives the whole variable domain DVKVTQSSRYLVKRTGEKVFLECVQDMDHENMFWYRQDPGLGLRLIYFSYDVKMKEKGDIPEGYSVSREKKERFSLILESASTNQTSMYLCASSGGTVNEKLFFGSGTQLSVL.

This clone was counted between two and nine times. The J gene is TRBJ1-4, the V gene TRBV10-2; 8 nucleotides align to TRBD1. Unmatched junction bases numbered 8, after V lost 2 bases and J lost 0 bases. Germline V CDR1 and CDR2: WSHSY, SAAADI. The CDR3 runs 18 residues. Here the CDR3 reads CASSERPLTGATNEKLFF. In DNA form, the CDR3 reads TGCGCCAGCAGTGAGCGGCCGCTGACAGGGGCAACTAATGAAAAACTGTTTTTT.

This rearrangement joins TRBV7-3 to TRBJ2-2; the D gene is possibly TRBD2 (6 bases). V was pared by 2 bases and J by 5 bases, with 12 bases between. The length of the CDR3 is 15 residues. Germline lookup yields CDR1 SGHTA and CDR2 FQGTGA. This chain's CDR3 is CASSLVAEGTGELFF. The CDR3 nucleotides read TGTGCCAGCAGCTTAGTAGCGGAGGGAACCGGGGAGCTGTTTTTT.

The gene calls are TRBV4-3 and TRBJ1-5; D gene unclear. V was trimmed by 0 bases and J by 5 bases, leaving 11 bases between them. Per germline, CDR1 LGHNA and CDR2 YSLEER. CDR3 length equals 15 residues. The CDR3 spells CASSQDLDVDQPQHF. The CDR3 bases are TGCGCCAGCAGCCAAGATCTAGATGTGGATCAGCCCCAGCATTTT.

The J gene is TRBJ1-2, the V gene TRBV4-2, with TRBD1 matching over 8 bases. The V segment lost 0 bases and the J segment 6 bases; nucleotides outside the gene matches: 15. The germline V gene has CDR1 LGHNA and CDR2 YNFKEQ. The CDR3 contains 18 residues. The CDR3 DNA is TGTGCCAGCAGCCAAGAACTCCGTCCGGACAGGGCAAAGGATGGCTACACCTTC. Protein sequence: CASSQELRPDRAKDGYTF.

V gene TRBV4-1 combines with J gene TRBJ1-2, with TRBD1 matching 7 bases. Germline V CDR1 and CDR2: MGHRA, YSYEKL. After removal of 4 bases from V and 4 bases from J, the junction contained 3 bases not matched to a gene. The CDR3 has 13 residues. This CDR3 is CASSLGTVYGYTF. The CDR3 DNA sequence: TGCGCCAGCAGCCTCGGGACAGTCTATGGCTACACCTTC.

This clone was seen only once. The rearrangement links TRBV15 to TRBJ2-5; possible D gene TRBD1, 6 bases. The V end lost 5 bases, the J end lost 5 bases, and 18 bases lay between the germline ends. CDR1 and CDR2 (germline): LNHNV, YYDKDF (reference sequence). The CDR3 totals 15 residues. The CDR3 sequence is CATSSRQGPAETQYF. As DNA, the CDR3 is TGTGCCACCAGCTCCCGGCAGGGGCCGGCGGAGACCCAGTACTTC.

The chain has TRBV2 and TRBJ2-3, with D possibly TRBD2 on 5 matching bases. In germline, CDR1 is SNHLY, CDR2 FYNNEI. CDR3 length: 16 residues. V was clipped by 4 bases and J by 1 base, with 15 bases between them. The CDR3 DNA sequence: TGTGCCAGCAGTGTTCGGGGTCGAGTAGGCACAGATACGCAGTATTTT. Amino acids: CASSVRGRVGTDTQYF. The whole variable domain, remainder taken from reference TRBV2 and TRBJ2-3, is EPEVTQTPSHQVTQMGQEVILRCVPISNHLYFYWYRQILGQKVEFLVSFYNNEISEKSEIFDDQFSVERPDGSNFTLKIRSTKLEDSAMYFCASSVRGRVGTDTQYFGPGTRLTVL.

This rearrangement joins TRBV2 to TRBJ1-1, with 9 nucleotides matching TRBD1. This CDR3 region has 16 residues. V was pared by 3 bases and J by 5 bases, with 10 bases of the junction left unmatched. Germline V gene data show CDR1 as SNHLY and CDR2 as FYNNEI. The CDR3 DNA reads TGTGCCAGCAGTGACGCCGCGGGACAGGGAGGGACTGAAGCTTTCTTT. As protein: CASSDAAGQGGTEAFF.

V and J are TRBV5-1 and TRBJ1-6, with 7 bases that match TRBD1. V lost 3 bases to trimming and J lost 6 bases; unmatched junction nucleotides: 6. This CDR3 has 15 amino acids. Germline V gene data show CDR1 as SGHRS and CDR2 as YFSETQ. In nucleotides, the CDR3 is TGCGCCAGCAGCTCACAGGGGCCTTCTAATTCACCCCTCCACTTT. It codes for CASSSQGPSNSPLHF.